Listed below are T cell receptor beta chains from one sample, sequenced in a study of T cell responses to AZD1222 COVID-19 vaccine. Some clones are missing from TCRdb's copy, which holds only in-frame ones; the method was immunoSEQ multiplex PCR. The sample lists some 85,000 clones; roughly 90% were seen once. The sample consisted of peripheral blood, taken on day 0 of AZD1222 vaccination. The receptor source for this set is an adult in good health. Both conserved end residues are part of each CDR3. The D gene is left open where the match is weak. Size values are once, few and many counts, or a class for expanded clones, and some rows have none.

CDR3 protein,CDR3 DNA,J gene,V gene,D gene,clone size
CAWSLGITDTQYF,TGTGCCTGGAGTTTGGGAATCACAGATACGCAGTATTTT,TRBJ2-3,TRBV30,NA,NA
CASSIAQAGEDEQFF,TGTGCCAGTAGTATAGCGCAAGCGGGGGAGGATGAGCAGTTCTTC,TRBJ2-1,TRBV19,TRBD2,once
CASSYGLGFTDTQYF,TGTGCCAGTAGTTATGGACTAGGATTCACAGATACGCAGTATTTT,TRBJ2-3,TRBV19,TRBD2,NA
CASSPQGAGSNQPQHF,TGTGCCAGCTCACCTCAGGGGGCGGGAAGCAATCAGCCCCAGCATTTT,TRBJ1-5,TRBV18,TRBD1,NA
CASSKSSARGYGYTF,TGTGCCAGCAGCAAATCTTCCGCGAGGGGCTATGGCTACACCTTC,TRBJ1-2,TRBV21-1,NA,NA
CASRRDRYNEQFF,TGTGCCAGCAGAAGGGACCGCTACAATGAGCAGTTCTTC,TRBJ2-1,TRBV11-1,NA,NA
CAWSVRREQFF,TGTGCCTGGAGTGTGAGGAGGGAGCAGTTCTTC,TRBJ2-1,TRBV30,NA,NA
CASSQAIDRGNTIYF,TGCGCCAGCAGCCAAGCTATAGACAGGGGAAACACCATATATTTT,TRBJ1-3,TRBV4-1,NA,NA
CVCPGLAGVGDTQYF,TGTGTATGCCCGGGACTAGCGGGAGTGGGGGATACGCAGTATTTT,TRBJ2-3,TRBV9,TRBD2,NA
CASTSGQGGNTEAFF,TGCGCCAGCACCTCGGGACAGGGGGGCAACACTGAAGCTTTCTTT,TRBJ1-1,TRBV5-1,TRBD1,NA
CASSVGHSVGTIYF,TGTGCCAGCAGCGTAGGACATTCCGTCGGCACCATATATTTT,TRBJ1-3,TRBV7-9,NA,NA
CATSDGGTDTQYF,TGTGCCACCAGTGACGGGGGCACAGATACGCAGTATTTT,TRBJ2-3,TRBV24-1,NA,NA
CATSLAGQGDEKLFF,TGTGCCACCAGTCTAGCGGGACAGGGTGATGAAAAACTGTTTTTT,TRBJ1-4,TRBV15,TRBD1,NA
CASSAEGDSNEKLFF,TGTGCCAGCAGCGCTGAGGGGGATTCTAATGAAAAACTGTTTTTT,TRBJ1-4,TRBV9,NA,NA
CATSDLEGRGSYGYTF,TGTGCCACCAGTGATTTAGAGGGTCGGGGGAGCTATGGCTACACCTTC,TRBJ1-2,TRBV24-1,NA,NA
CASSQENIRTSGSCEQYF,TGTGCCAGCAGCCAAGAAAACATTAGGACTAGCGGGAGTTGCGAGCAGTACTTC,TRBJ2-7,TRBV3-1/TRBV3-2,TRBD2,NA
CSVEEGISYEQYF,TGCAGCGTTGAAGAGGGAATCTCCTACGAGCAGTACTTC,TRBJ2-7,TRBV29-1,NA,NA
CASRRGLAGAEQFF,TGTGCCAGCAGGAGGGGACTAGCGGGAGCTGAGCAGTTCTTC,TRBJ2-1,TRBV2,TRBD2,NA
CASSPSDRDTEAFF,TGTGCCAGCAGCCCCAGCGACAGGGACACTGAAGCTTTCTTT,TRBJ1-1,TRBV7-3,TRBD1,NA
CASSPTGVGELFF,TGTGCCAGCAGTCCGACAGGGGTTGGGGAGCTGTTTTTT,TRBJ2-2,TRBV2,TRBD1,NA
CSSLATEAFF,TGCAGTTCTTTGGCCACTGAAGCTTTCTTT,TRBJ1-1,TRBV20-1,NA,NA
CASSYSRGPYTEAFF,TGTGCCAGCAGTTACAGCAGGGGACCCTACACTGAAGCTTTCTTT,TRBJ1-1,TRBV28,NA,once
CASSSPTGLPGELFF,TGTGCCAGCAGCTCCCCGACAGGGCTTCCCGGGGAGCTGTTTTTT,TRBJ2-2,TRBV7-3,TRBD1,once
CASSLGREGNTGELFF,TGTGCCAGCAGCTTGGGGCGTGAGGGGAACACCGGGGAGCTGTTTTTT,TRBJ2-2,TRBV5-6,NA,NA
CAISVMRRGTDTQYF,TGTGCCATCAGTGTCATGAGAAGGGGAACAGATACGCAGTATTTT,TRBJ2-3,TRBV10-3,NA,NA
CASSLEAGQSYEQYF,TGTGCCAGCAGCTTAGAGGCGGGACAGTCCTACGAGCAGTACTTC,TRBJ2-7,TRBV7-2,NA,NA
CASRPTRGNLEKLFF,TGTGCCAGCAGGCCGACTAGGGGGAACCTCGAGAAACTGTTTTTT,TRBJ1-4,TRBV2,NA,NA
CASSRPGSGTEAFF,TGTGCCAGCAGCCGTCCAGGGTCGGGCACTGAAGCTTTCTTT,TRBJ1-1,TRBV14,NA,NA
CASEATNEKLFF,TGTGCCAGCGAAGCAACTAATGAAAAACTGTTTTTT,TRBJ1-4,TRBV28,NA,NA
CASSYVDEQFF,TGTGCCAGCAGTTACGTGGATGAGCAGTTCTTC,TRBJ2-1,TRBV6-6,NA,NA
CASSKGRDQNIGHEQFF,TGTGCCAGCAGCAAAGGAAGAGATCAAAACATCGGCCATGAGCAGTTCTTC,TRBJ2-1,TRBV21-1,NA,NA
CASSRSGNRNNSPLHF,TGTGCCAGCAGTCGCTCGGGTAATCGGAATAATTCACCCCTCCACTTT,TRBJ1-6,TRBV7-9,NA,NA
CATSDGGRDEQFF,TGTGCCACCAGTGATGGAGGGAGGGATGAGCAGTTCTTC,TRBJ2-1,TRBV24-1,TRBD2,NA
CASSFVNTEAFF,TGTGCCAGCAGCTTCGTGAACACTGAAGCTTTCTTT,TRBJ1-1,TRBV5-8,NA,NA
CATSTNLAGEETQYF,TGTGCCACCAGCACCAACTTAGCGGGAGAAGAGACCCAGTACTTC,TRBJ2-5,TRBV15,TRBD2,NA
CASRLLEGVVGYTF,TGTGCCAGCAGACTCCTCGAGGGTGTGGTGGGCTACACCTTC,TRBJ1-2,TRBV5-4,NA,NA
CASSYEATTNEKLFF,TGTGCCAGCAGTTACGAGGCGACAACTAATGAAAAACTGTTTTTT,TRBJ1-4,TRBV6-5,NA,NA
CASSASRTGYNEQFF,TGTGCCAGCAGTGCCTCCCGGACAGGGTACAATGAGCAGTTCTTC,TRBJ2-1,TRBV2,TRBD1,NA
CASSLQGAGVSEAFF,TGTGCCAGCAGCTTACAGGGGGCGGGCGTGAGTGAAGCTTTCTTT,TRBJ1-1,TRBV7-2,TRBD1,once
CASRGRAGNTIYF,TGTGCCAGCAGGGGCAGGGCTGGAAACACCATATATTTT,TRBJ1-3,TRBV5-8,NA,NA